These 7 T cell receptor beta chains were sequenced from one sample in a study of T cells in narcolepsy. Assay: immunoSEQ multiplex PCR; the TCRdb copy retains only in-frame clones and omits some. The sample consists of fewer than 40,000 clones, more than 75% of them appearing once. Sequences were obtained from memory (CD45RA-) CD4+ T cells from blood. The receptors here all came from a human donor in good health.

The gene calls are TRBV6-1 and TRBJ2-5; possible D gene TRBD2, 6 bases. The CDR3 is made up of 14 amino acids. Trimming took off 6 bases at V and 2 bases at J, with 13 bases between the two ends. Per germline, CDR1 MNHNS and CDR2 SASEGT. This CDR3 reads CASSWGGGQETQYF. As DNA, the CDR3 is TGTGCCAGCAGCTGGGGAGGCGGGCAAGAGACCCAGTACTTC.

This clone showed up just a few times. The CDR3 sequence: CATSRDGDRGSRTEAFF. In DNA form, the CDR3 reads TGTGCCACCAGCAGAGATGGCGACAGGGGGTCACGCACTGAAGCTTTCTTT. V usage is TRBV15 and J usage is TRBJ1-1, with 9 bases that match TRBD1. Trimming at V came to 0 bases and at J to 4 bases, leaving 9 bases not matched to a gene. Germline V gene data show CDR1 as LNHNV and CDR2 as YYDKDF (reference sequence). The CDR3 extends over 17 amino acids.

The chain combines TRBV29-1 with TRBJ2-3, with 7 bases fitting TRBD2. This CDR3 region has 13 residues. Unmatched junction bases numbered 7, after V lost 3 bases and J lost 7 bases. Germline assignment: CDR1 SQVTM and CDR2 ANQGSEA. The CDR3 sequence: CSVEGGVENTQYF. In nucleotides, the CDR3 is TGCAGCGTTGAGGGAGGGGTTGAGAATACGCAGTATTTT.

This chain links TRBV19 with TRBJ2-5; 8 bases map to TRBD2. V lost 3 bases to trimming and J lost 4 bases; unmatched junction nucleotides: 7. The CDR3 extends over 15 amino acids. The germline V gene encodes CDR1 LNHDA and CDR2 SQIVND (reference sequence). The DNA for the CDR3 is TGTGCCAGTAGTATCAACGGGAGGGGGGTAGAGACCCAGTACTTC. Residues: CASSINGRGVETQYF.

The gene calls are TRBV6-1 and TRBJ1-1, with D tentatively TRBD1 (6 bases). The V gene's germline CDR1 is MNHNS and CDR2 SASEGT. This CDR3 is 15 amino acids long. V dropped 8 bases and J dropped 0 bases, with 16 bases sitting between them. CDR3 sequence reads: CASLRADSMNTEAFF. DNA of the CDR3: TGTGCCAGCCTCCGGGCGGACAGTATGAACACTGAAGCTTTCTTT.

CDR3 DNA sequence: TGTGCCAGCAGCCACAGGGGAACGCTAGAGACCCAGTACTTC. Translation gives CASSHRGTLETQYF. The chain joins TRBV11-1 to TRBJ2-5, with TRBD1 identical over 7 bases. V gave up 5 bases and J gave up 4 bases; unmatched junction bases: 7. The CDR3 length is 14 residues. CDR1 SGHAT and CDR2 FQDESV come from the germline V gene (reference sequence).

The chain combines TRBV29-1 with TRBJ2-2, with D possibly being TRBD2 (6 bases). The CDR3 has 15 amino acids. V was pared by 4 bases and J by 2 bases, with 14 bases between. Germline assignment: CDR1 SQVTM and CDR2 ANQGSEA. This chain's CDR3 is CSVGEGAGNTGELFF. The CDR3 region has the DNA TGCAGCGTTGGGGAAGGGGCGGGAAACACCGGGGAGCTGTTTTTT.